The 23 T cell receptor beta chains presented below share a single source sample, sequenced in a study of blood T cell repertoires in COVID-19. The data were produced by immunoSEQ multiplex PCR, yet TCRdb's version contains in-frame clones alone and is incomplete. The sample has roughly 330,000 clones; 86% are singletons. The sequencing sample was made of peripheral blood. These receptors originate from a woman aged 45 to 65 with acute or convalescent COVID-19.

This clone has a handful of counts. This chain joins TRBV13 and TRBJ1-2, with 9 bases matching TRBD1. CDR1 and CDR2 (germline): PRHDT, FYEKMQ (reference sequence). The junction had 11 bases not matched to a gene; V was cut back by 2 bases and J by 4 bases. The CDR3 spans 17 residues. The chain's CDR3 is CASSLRDRVAPGYGYTF. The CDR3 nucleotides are TGTGCCAGCAGCTTACGGGACAGGGTAGCCCCTGGCTATGGCTACACCTTC.

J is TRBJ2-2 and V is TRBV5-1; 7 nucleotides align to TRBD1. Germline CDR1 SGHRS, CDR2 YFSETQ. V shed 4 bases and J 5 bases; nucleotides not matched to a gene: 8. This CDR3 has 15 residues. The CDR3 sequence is CASSRPGQFTGELFF. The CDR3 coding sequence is TGCGCCAGCAGCCGTCCGGGACAGTTTACCGGGGAGCTGTTTTTT.

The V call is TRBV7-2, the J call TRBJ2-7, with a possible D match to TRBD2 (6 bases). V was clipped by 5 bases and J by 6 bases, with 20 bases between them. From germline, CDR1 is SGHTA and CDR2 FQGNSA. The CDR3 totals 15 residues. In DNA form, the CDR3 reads TGTGCCAGCAGCGTACGGGGGTGGCCCCTCGGCGAGCAGTACTTC. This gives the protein CASSVRGWPLGEQYF.

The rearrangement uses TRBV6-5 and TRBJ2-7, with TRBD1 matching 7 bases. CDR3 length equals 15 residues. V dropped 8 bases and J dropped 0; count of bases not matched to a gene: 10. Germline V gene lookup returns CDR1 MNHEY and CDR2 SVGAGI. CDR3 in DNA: TGTGCCAGCGCCGCGAACCGGGACAGCTCCTACGAGCAGTACTTC. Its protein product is CASAANRDSSYEQYF.

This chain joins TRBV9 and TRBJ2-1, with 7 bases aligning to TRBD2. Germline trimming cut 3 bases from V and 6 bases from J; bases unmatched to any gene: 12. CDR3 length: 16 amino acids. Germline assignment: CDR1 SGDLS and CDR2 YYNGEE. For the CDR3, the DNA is TGTGCCAGCAGCGCCCATCCGACTAGCACGGTCAATGAGCAGTTCTTC. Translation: CASSAHPTSTVNEQFF.

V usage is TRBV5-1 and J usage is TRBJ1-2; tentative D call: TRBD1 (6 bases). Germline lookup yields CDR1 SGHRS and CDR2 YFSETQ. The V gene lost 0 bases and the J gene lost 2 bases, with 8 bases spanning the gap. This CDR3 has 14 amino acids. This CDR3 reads CASSLGQANYGYTF. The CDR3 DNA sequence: TGCGCCAGCAGCTTGGGACAGGCAAACTATGGCTACACCTTC.

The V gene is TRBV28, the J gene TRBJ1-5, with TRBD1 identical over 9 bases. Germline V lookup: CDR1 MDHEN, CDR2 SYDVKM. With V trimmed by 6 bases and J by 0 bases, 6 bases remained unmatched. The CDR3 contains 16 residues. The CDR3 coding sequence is TGTGCCAGCAGACCGGACAGGGGCGGTAGCAATCAGCCCCAGCATTTT. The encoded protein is CASRPDRGGSNQPQHF.

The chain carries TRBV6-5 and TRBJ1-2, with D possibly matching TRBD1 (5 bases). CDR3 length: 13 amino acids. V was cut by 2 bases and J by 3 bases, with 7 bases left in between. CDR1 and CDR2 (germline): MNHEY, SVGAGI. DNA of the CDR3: TGTGCCAGCAGTTACGGGGCAGACTATGGCTACACCTTC. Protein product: CASSYGADYGYTF.

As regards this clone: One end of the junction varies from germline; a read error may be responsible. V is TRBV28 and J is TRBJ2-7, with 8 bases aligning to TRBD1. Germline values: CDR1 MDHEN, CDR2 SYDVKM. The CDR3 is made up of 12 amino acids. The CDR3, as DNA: TGTGCCAGCAGCCGCGACAGGGGCGTTTTACACTTC. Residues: CASSRDRGVLHF.

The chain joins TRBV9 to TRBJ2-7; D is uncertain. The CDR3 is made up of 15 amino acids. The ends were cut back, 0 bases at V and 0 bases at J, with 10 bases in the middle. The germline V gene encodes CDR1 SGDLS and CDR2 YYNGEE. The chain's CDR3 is CASSVEPLSSYEQYF. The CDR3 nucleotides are TGTGCCAGCAGCGTAGAACCACTGAGCTCCTACGAGCAGTACTTC.

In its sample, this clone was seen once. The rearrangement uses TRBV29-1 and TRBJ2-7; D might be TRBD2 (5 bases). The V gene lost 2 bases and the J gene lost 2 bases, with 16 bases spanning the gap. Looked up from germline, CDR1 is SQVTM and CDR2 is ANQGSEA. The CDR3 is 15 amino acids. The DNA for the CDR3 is TGCAGCGTTGAACCCCTTGTTTCGGGAACCTACGAGCAGTACTTC. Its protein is CSVEPLVSGTYEQYF.

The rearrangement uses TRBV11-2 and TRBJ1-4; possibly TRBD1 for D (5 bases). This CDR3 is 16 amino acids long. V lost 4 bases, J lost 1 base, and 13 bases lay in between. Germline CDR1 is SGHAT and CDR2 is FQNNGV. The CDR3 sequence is CASSSVVGGTNEKLFF. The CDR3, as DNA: TGTGCCAGCAGCTCGGTGGTGGGGGGAACTAATGAAAAACTGTTTTTT.

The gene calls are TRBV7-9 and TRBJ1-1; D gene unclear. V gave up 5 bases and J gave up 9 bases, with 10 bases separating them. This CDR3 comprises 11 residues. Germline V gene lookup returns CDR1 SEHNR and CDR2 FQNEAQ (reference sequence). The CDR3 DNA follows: TGTGCCAGCAGCCTCTCCCCCCAAGCTTTCTTT. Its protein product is CASSLSPQAFF.

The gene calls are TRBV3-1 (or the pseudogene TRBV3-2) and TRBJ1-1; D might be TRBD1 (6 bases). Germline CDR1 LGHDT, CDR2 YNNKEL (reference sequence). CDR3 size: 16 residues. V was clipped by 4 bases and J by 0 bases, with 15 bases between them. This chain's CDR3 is CASSPTSGGVNTEAFF. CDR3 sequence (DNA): TGTGCCAGCAGCCCGACGAGTGGGGGCGTGAACACTGAAGCTTTCTTT.

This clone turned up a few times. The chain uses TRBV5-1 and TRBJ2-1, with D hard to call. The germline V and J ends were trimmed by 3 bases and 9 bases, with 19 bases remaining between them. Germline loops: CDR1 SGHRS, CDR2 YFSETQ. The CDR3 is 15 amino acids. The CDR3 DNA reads TGCGCCAGCAGCTCGCAGATAACTCCCTCGGGTGAGCAGTTCTTC. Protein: CASSSQITPSGEQFF.

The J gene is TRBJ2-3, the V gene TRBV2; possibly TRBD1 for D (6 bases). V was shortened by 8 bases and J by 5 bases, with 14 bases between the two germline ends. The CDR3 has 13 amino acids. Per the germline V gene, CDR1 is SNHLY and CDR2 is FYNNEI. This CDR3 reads CASGQGILDTQYF. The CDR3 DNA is TGTGCCAGCGGGCAGGGGATCTTAGATACGCAGTATTTT.

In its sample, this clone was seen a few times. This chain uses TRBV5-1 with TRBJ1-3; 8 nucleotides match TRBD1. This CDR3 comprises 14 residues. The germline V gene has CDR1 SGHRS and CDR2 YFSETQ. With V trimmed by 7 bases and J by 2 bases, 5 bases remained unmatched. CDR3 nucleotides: TGCGCCAGCGGAGGACAGGGTGCTGGAAACACCATATATTTT. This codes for CASGGQGAGNTIYF.

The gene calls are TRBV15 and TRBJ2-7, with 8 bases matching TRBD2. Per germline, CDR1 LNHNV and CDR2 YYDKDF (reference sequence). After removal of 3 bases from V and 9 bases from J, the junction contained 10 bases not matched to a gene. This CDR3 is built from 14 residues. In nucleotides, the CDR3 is TGTGCCACCAGCAGTAGCGGGACATCCTTGGGGCAGTACTTC. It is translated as CATSSSGTSLGQYF.

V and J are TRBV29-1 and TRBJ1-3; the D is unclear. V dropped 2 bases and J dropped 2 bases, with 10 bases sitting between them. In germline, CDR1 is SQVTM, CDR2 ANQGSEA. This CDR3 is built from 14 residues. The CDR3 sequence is CSVERGLAGNTIYF. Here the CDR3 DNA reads TGCAGCGTTGAACGAGGGCTTGCTGGAAACACCATATATTTT.

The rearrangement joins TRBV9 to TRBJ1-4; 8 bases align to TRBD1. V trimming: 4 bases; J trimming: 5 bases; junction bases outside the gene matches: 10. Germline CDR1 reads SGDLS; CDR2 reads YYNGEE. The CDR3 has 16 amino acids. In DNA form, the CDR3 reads TGTGCCAGCAGCCCAGGACAGGGCGGCGGGAATGAAAAACTGTTTTTT. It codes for CASSPGQGGGNEKLFF.

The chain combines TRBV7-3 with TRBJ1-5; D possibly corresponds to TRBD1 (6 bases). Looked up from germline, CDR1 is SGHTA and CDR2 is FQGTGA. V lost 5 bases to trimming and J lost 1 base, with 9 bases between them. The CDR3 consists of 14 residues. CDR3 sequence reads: CASSLTGSNQPQHF. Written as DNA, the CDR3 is TGTGCCAGCAGCCTCACAGGGAGCAATCAGCCCCAGCATTTT.

The CDR3 region is CASSYYRNSISYEQYF. The CDR3 DNA reads TGTGCCAGCAGTTACTACAGGAATAGTATTTCCTACGAGCAGTACTTC. The genes are TRBV6-2 or TRBV6-3 and TRBJ2-7; D might be TRBD1 (5 bases). This CDR3 contains 16 residues. Germline V lookup: CDR1 MNHEY, CDR2 SVGEGT. Trimming left V 1 base short and J 1 base short, with 14 bases between.

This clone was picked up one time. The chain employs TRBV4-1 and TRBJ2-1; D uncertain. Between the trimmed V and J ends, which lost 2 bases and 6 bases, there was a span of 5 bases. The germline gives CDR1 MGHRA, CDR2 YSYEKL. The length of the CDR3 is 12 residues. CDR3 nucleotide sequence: TGCGCCAGCAGCCAACTAGGCAATGAGCAGTTCTTC. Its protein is CASSQLGNEQFF.